This TCR beta chain was observed in a study of T-cell memory formation after mild COVID-19. Across the study: In these data, TCR clusters were largely donor specific.

One entry per CDR3 protein, called by TCRdb with MiXCR from the 5' RACE reads. The table includes nearly 250,000 distinct CDR3 sequences, roughly 15% detected once. CDR1 SGHNT and CDR2 YENEEA come from the germline V gene. Trimming pared 4 bases from V and 1 base from J, leaving 6 bases between. The CDR3 is 13 amino acids. The receptor was isolated from an adult woman who had mild COVID-19 (a few samples of this study predate the infection). Cell type and time point are not known. The sample comprised PBMCs or a T cell subset sorted from them (not recorded which). V usage is TRBV11-3 and J usage is TRBJ2-3; D possibly corresponds to TRBD2 (6 bases). As DNA, the CDR3 is TGTGCCAGCAGCTGGGAGGGCACAGATACGCAGTATTTT. Translation: CASSWEGTDTQYF.